This TCR beta chain stems from a study of human T cells and chemical hapten exposure. Overall study: There were per-sample TCR yield variations, arising mainly from small pooled library volume differences. Study outcomes and limitations: Expanded TCRs grouped into significantly more large CDR3 similarity clusters than controls produced.

Time point defined: patch test 1, 2 weeks after DPC sensitization. The treatment: therapeutic diphenylcyclopropenone sensitization with weekly scalp DPC. At patch-test visits, sampling came before the patch test. This clonotype was counted ten times or more. Its target is not known. Each cDNA molecule in the library carried unique molecular identifiers. TCRdb called the RACE reads again in MiXCR, with one record for every CDR3 protein. The table shows about 380,000 distinct CDR3 sequences, with approximately 5.1% occurring only once. The CDR3 is 15 residues long. Per germline, CDR1 KGHSH and CDR2 LQKENI. Trimming took 3 bases from V and 4 from J, leaving 14 bases between them.

This specimen consisted of whole blood, obtained in connection with sensitization to the hapten diphenylcyclopropenone (DPC). This TCR was sampled from a woman aged 45-59 years with alopecia areata. Some clones in this sample may be carry-over from other donors' samples. The rearrangement links TRBV18 to TRBJ2-3; D gene ambiguous. In DNA form, the CDR3 reads TGTGCCAGCTCACCTGGCCGCAACCCACCAGATACGCAGTATTTT. Amino acid sequence: CASSPGRNPPDTQYF.